This note documents a single T cell receptor beta chain sequence. The germline gives CDR1 SEHNR, CDR2 FQNEAQ (reference sequence). The J segment lost 0 bases and the V segment lost 3 bases, leaving 2 bases of the junction unmatched. This CDR3 has 15 residues. Profiling relied on immunoSEQ multiplex PCR, and the TCRdb table lists in-frame clones only, not all of them. There are a few hundred thousand clones in the sample; around 90% occur only once, and approximately 0.94% lies in the top ten. This record belongs to a study of blood T cell repertoires in COVID-19. Sequences were obtained from peripheral blood. The chain uses TRBV7-9 and TRBJ2-1, with TRBD2 matching 7 bases. The receptor was isolated from a woman in her thirties or forties who had recovered from COVID-19. This CDR3 is CASSLSGNSYNEQFF. Here the CDR3 DNA reads TGTGCCAGCAGCTTGAGCGGGAACTCCTACAATGAGCAGTTCTTC.